This TCR beta chain was documented in a study of PD-L1 blockade in urothelial cancer. Overall study: Atezolizumab was started by patients in 2014 at 1,200 mg intravenously every 3 weeks. About 85% of the 29 patients were men whose urothelial cancer was bladder-origin.

Each individual provided 1 to 8 samples (taken pretreatment and on-treatment). PCRs were each spiked with synthetic TCR analog templates. TCRdb's table, derived via immunoSEQ multiplex PCR, lists solely in-frame clones and lacks some. The repertoire holds roughly 48,000 clones, with under 90% as singletons. The CDR3 consists of 11 residues. V lost 2 bases and J 11 bases, leaving 12 bases between the germline ends. Germline loops: CDR1 DFQATT, CDR2 SNEGSKA (reference sequence). The TCR originated in a man aged 35 to 55 with urothelial cancer. This chain links TRBV20-1 with TRBJ1-1; no firm D call. This sample comprised PBMCs, obtained around atezolizumab (anti-PD-L1) treatment. This CDR3 reads CSARRGVEAFF. The CDR3, as DNA: TGCAGTGCTAGAAGAGGAGTGGAGGCTTTCTTT.